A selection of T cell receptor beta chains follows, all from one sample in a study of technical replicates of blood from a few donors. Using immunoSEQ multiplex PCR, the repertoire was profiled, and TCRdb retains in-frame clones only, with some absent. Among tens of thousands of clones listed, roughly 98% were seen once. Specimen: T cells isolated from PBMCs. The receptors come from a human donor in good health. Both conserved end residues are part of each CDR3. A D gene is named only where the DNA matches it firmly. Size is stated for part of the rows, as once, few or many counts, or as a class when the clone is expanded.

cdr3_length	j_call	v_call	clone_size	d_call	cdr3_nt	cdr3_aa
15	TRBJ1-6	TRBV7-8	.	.	TGTGCCAGCAGCCCGCAGGGGAAGAAGAATTCACCCCTCCACTTT	CASSPQGKKNSPLHF
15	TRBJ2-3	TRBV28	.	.	TGTGCCAGCAGTTCTCGGGGAGTGGGCACAGATACGCAGTATTTT	CASSSRGVGTDTQYF
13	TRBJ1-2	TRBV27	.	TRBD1	TGTGCCAGCAGTTTAGGTCTGGGACAGTATAACACCTTC	CASSLGLGQYNTF
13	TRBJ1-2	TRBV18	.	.	TGTGCCAGCTCACAGGCGACAGCCTATGGCTACACCTTC	CASSQATAYGYTF
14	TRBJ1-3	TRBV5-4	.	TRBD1	TGTGCCAGCAGCCCAGGGGGAACTGGAAACACCATATATTTT	CASSPGGTGNTIYF
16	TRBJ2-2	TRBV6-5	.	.	TGTGCCAGCAGTTGGGGGAGGCCGCCCAACACCGGGGAGCTGTTTTTT	CASSWGRPPNTGELFF
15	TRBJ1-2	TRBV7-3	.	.	TGTGCCAGCAGTCTAGACCGGGACACCCCCTATGGCTACACCTTC	CASSLDRDTPYGYTF
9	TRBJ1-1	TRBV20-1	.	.	TGCAGTGCCCGGCGGGAAGCTTTCTTT	CSARREAFF
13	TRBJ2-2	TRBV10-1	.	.	TGCGCCAGCAGTCCCTCTTCCCCGGGGGAGCTGTTTTTT	CASSPSSPGELFF
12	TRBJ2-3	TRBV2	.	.	TGTGCCAGCAGTTTAGAATCAGATACGCAGTATTTT	CASSLESDTQYF
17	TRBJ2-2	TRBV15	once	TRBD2	TGTGCCACCAGCAGACCGCTAGCGGCAACGAACACCGGGGAGCTGTTTTTT	CATSRPLAATNTGELFF
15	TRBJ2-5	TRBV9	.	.	TGTGCCAGCAGCGTAGGTGGAGGGGAGTACGAGACCCAGTACTTC	CASSVGGGEYETQYF
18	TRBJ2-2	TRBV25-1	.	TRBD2	TGTGCCAGCAGTGCCGTAGCGGGAGTAGCCCCGGACACCGGGGAGCTGTTTTTT	CASSAVAGVAPDTGELFF
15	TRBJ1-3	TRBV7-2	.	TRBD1	TGTGCCAGCAGCCTCACGACAGGGGCTGGAAACACCATATATTTT	CASSLTTGAGNTIYF
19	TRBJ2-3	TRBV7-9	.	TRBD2	TGTGCCAGCAGCTCCCGGACTAGCGGGCCCTACTTTAGCACAGATACGCAGTATTTT	CASSSRTSGPYFSTDTQYF
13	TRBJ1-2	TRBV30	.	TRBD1	TGTGCCTGGAGCAGCAGCAGGGGGGTTGGCTACACCTTC	CAWSSSRGVGYTF
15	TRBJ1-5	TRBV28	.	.	TGTGCCAGCAGTTTAGGCCTGACAGGTAATCAGCCCCAGCATTTT	CASSLGLTGNQPQHF
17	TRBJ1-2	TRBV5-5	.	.	TGTGCCAGCAGAGCCTCCGGACAGCCCCGGGCTAACTATGGCTACACCTTC	CASRASGQPRANYGYTF
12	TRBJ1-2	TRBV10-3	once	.	TGTGCCATCAGTGGAGGAACCTATGGCTACACCTTC	CAISGGTYGYTF
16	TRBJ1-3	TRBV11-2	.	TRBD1	TGTGCCAGCAGGCCAGTTTCCGACAGGGGAGGAAACACCATATATTTT	CASRPVSDRGGNTIYF
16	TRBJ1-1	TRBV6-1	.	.	TGTGCCAGCAGTGAGGAGGTGACCGGTATGAACACTGAAGCTTTCTTT	CASSEEVTGMNTEAFF
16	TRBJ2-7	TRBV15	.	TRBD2	TGTGCCACCAGCAGTGGGACTAGCGCCAGCTCCTACGAGCAGTACTTC	CATSSGTSASSYEQYF
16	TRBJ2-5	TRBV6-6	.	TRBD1	TGTGCCAGCAGTTACTCACCGGGACAGGGTTGGGAGACCCAGTACTTC	CASSYSPGQGWETQYF
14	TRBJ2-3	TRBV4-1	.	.	TGCGCCAGCAGCCACGCTTCGACAGAGGATACGCAGTATTTT	CASSHASTEDTQYF
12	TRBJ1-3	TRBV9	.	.	TGTGCCAGCAGCAAAAACAGGGACACCATATATTTT	CASSKNRDTIYF
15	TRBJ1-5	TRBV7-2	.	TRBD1	TGTGCCAGCAGCTTAGACAGGGGAGTCAGTCAGCCCCAGCATTTT	CASSLDRGVSQPQHF
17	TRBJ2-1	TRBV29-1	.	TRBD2	TGCAGCGTTGGAACGGGGCGGGAGGGCCTCTCCTACAATGAGCAGTTCTTC	CSVGTGREGLSYNEQFF
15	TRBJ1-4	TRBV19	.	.	TGTGCCAGTAGTATAAATCAGGAAAGAAACGAAAAACTGTTTTTT	CASSINQERNEKLFF
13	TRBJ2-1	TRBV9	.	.	TGTGCCAGCAGCGTAATACCCGGCAATGAGCAGTTCTTC	CASSVIPGNEQFF
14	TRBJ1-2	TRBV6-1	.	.	TGTGCCAGCAGGCCTATGGGGGGGGGCTATGGCTACACCTTC	CASRPMGGGYGYTF
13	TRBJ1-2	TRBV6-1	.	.	TGTGCCAGCAGTGAACCGGGGAACTATGGCTACACCTTC	CASSEPGNYGYTF
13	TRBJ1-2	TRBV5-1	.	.	TGCGCCAGCAGCTTCTCCAGGGACTATGGCTACACCTTC	CASSFSRDYGYTF
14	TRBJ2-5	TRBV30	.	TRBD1	TGTGCCTGGAGCCGGGACAGGGGCCTCGAGACCCAGTACTTC	CAWSRDRGLETQYF
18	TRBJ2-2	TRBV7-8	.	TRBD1	TGTGCCAGCAGCTCCCTCGGACAGGGGAGATATGTCACCGGGGAGCTGTTTTTT	CASSSLGQGRYVTGELFF
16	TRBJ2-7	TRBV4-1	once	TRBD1	TGCGCCAGCAGCCAAGACAGGGGGCGAACCCTCTACGAGCAGTACTTC	CASSQDRGRTLYEQYF
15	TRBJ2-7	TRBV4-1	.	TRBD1	TGCGCCAGCAGCCAAGTCTACAGGGGGTCGGGCGAGCAGTACTTC	CASSQVYRGSGEQYF
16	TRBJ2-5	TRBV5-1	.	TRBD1	TGCGCCAGCGGACACTGGGGACAGGGGGCCGTGGAGACCCAGTACTTC	CASGHWGQGAVETQYF
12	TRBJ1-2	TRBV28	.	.	TGTGCCAGCAGTCAGGATTCCTATGGCTACACCTTC	CASSQDSYGYTF